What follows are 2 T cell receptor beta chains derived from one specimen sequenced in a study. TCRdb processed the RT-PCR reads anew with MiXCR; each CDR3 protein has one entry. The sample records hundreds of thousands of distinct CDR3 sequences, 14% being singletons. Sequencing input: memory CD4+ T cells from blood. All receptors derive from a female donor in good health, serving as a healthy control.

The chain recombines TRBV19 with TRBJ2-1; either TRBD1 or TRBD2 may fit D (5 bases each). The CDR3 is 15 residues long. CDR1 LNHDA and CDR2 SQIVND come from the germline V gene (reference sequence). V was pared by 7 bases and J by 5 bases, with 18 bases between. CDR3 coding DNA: TGTGCCAGTACCCCAACTGGGGGTGCCAACAATGAGCAGTTCTTC. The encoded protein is CASTPTGGANNEQFF.

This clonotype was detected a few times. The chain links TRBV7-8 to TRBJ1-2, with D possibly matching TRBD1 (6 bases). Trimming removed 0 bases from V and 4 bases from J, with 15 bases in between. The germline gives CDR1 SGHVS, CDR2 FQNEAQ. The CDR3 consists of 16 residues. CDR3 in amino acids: CASSLAGWGQTYGYTF. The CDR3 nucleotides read TGTGCCAGCAGCTTAGCGGGTTGGGGACAAACCTATGGCTACACCTTC.